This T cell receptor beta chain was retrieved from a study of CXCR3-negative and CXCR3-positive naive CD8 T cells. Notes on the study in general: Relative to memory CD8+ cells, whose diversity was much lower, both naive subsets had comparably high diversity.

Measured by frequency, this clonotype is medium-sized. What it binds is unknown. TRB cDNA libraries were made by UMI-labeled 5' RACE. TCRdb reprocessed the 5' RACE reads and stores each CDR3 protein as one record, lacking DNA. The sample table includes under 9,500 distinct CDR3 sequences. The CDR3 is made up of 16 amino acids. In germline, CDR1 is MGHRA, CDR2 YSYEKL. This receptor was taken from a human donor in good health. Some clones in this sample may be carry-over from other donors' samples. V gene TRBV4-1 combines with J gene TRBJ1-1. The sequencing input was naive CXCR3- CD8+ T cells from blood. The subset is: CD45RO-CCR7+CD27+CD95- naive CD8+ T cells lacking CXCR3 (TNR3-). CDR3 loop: CASSPVVSGVNTEAFF.